This T cell receptor beta chain was captured by sequencing in a study of T cell responses to AZD1222 COVID-19 vaccine. Overall study findings and caveats: All repertoire sampling was performed exclusively after the peak T cell response.

Notes on this clone: The target antigen is unknown.

The germline gives CDR1 KGHSH, CDR2 LQKENI. The CDR3 length is 16 residues. V shed 3 bases and J shed 0 bases, with 9 bases lying between them. Generated by immunoSEQ multiplex PCR, the TCRdb table keeps only in-frame clones and is missing some. The table shows about 140,000 clones, with roughly nine tenths occurring only once. This rearrangement joins TRBV18 to TRBJ1-6; D might be TRBD1 (5 bases). This TCR derives from an adult who received the MenACWY meningococcal vaccine as a control. This specimen was peripheral blood, taken 28 days after the second dose of the MenACWY control vaccine. The CDR3 sequence: CASSPPGSSYNSPLHF. DNA of the CDR3: TGTGCCAGCTCACCTCCAGGGAGCTCCTATAATTCACCCCTCCACTTT.